This T cell receptor beta chain is drawn from a study of T cells after yellow fever vaccination. Study details: Libraries from low-cell-number fractions were prepared with the SMART-Seq v4 Ultra Low Input RNA kit. Whole-study findings and limits: Contamination by abundant bulk-population clonotypes could be present in FACS-sorted repertoires. Compared with primary, the secondary response was weaker and peaked at day 5, not 15.

Remarks on this clonotype: What it recognizes is unknown.

The CDR3 extends over 16 amino acids. The germline V and J ends were trimmed by 3 bases and 5 bases, with 20 bases remaining between them. Germline V lookup: CDR1 SGHTA, CDR2 FQGNSA. TCRdb independently ran MiXCR on the 5' RACE reads; one entry per CDR3 protein. The repertoire holds approximately 300,000 distinct CDR3 sequences, with around 10% as singletons. The chain has TRBV7-2 and TRBJ2-7; D could derive from TRBD1 or TRBD2 (5 bases each). The TCR sequence derives from a man between 18 and 29 years old who received the YFV17D yellow fever vaccine. The source was CD4+ T cells sorted from PBMCs, collected 45 days after the yellow fever booster vaccination. This CDR3 reads CASSFSNGARSNEQYF. In DNA, the CDR3 is TGTGCCAGCAGCTTCAGTAACGGGGCCAGGAGCAACGAGCAGTACTTC.